Sequencing of this TCR beta chain was carried out in a study of blood T cell repertoires in COVID-19. The data were produced by immunoSEQ multiplex PCR, yet TCRdb's version contains in-frame clones alone and is incomplete. This sample yields about 250,000 clones, of which about 87% are seen a single time; around 3% belongs to the top ten. From germline, CDR1 is MDHEN and CDR2 SYDVKM. V lost 7 bases, J lost 7 bases, and 25 bases lay in between. The CDR3 covers 17 residues. This clone appeared a single time. The TCR sequence derives from a woman between 50 and 59 years old who had recovered from COVID-19. The V and J genes are TRBV28 and TRBJ1-4, with a tentative D call TRBD1 (5 bases). Sequenced: PBMCs or T cells enriched from blood (not recorded which). The CDR3 coding sequence is TGTGCCAGCATAACCGGCGCAGGGAGGGTGTCGGGTGAAAAACTGTTTTTT. It is translated as CASITGAGRVSGEKLFF.